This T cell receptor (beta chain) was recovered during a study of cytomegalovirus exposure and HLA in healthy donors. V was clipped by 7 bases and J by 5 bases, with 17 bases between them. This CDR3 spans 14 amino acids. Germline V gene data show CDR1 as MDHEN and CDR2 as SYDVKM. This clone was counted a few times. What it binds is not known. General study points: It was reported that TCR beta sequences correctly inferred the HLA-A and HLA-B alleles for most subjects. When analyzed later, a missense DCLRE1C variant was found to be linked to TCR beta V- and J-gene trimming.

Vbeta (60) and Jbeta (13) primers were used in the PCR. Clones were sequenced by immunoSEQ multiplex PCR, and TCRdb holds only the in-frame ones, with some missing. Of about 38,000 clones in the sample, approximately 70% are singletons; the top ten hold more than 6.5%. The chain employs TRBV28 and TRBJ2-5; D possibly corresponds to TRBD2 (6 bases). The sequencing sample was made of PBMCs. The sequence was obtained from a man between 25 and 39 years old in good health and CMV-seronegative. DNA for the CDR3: TGTGCCAGCATTCCTCGAGGAGGGTCCGAGACCCAGTACTTC. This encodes CASIPRGGSETQYF.